The 25 T cell receptor beta chains presented below share a single source sample, sequenced in a study of regulatory T cells in long-lasting Graves disease. Time point meaning: newly diagnosed GD, antithyroid drugs for less than 3 months. PBMCs provided the RNA from which the TCR library was made. Investigators prepared the TCR beta libraries by applying iRepertoire HTBI primers and Arm-PCR of CDR3 regions. TCRdb redid the calling of the multiplex PCR reads with MiXCR, one entry per CDR3 protein. The table records fewer than 550,000 distinct CDR3 sequences, 15% to 20% of them present only once. This sample also appeared in a second study, on T cells in Graves' hyperthyroidism and ophthalmopathy.

The specimen was peripheral blood mononuclear cells (PBMCs), collected at new diagnosis, from a patient treated with antithyroid drugs. The receptors shown here come from a middle-aged woman with Graves disease.

This clonotype was recorded at least ten times. The chain recombines TRBV12-3 or TRBV12-4 with TRBJ1-2; 9 bases are a match to TRBD1. Trimming removed 1 base from V and 4 bases from J; junction bases left unmatched: 4. The CDR3 extends over 15 amino acids. The CDR3 protein is CASSLDRGRVYGYTF. The CDR3 DNA follows: TGTGCCAGCAGTTTAGACAGGGGGCGAGTCTATGGCTACACCTTC.

This clonotype showed up many times. The J gene is TRBJ2-3, the V gene TRBV10-1; D ambiguous. Germline V gene sequence: CDR1 WNHNN, CDR2 SYGVQD (reference sequence). The V end lost 2 bases, the J end lost 3 bases, and 12 bases lay between the germline ends. The CDR3 is 15 amino acids. The CDR3 DNA reads as TGCGCCAGCAGTGAGGGGTCCTCCCAAACAGATACGCAGTATTTT. As protein: CASSEGSSQTDTQYF.

This clonotype was counted many times. Relative to the germline gene, one junction end is altered; a read error may explain this. The chain couples TRBV6-1 to TRBJ2-7; 7 nucleotides line up with TRBD2. In germline, CDR1 is MNHNS, CDR2 SASEGT. This CDR3 contains 14 residues. CDR3 nucleotide sequence: TGTGCCAGCAGTCAAGCGGGGCGAACCTACGAGCAGTACTTC. This gives the protein CASSQAGRTYEQYF.

This chain links TRBV11-2 with TRBJ2-7; 9 bases agree with TRBD1. The CDR3 sequence is 15 residues long. V lost 7 bases and J lost 3; bases outside the gene matches: 10. Germline V gene sequence: CDR1 SGHAT, CDR2 FQNNGV. The CDR3 nucleotides are TGTGCCAGCACCGCGACCGGGACAGGGAACTACGAGCAGTACTTC. The encoded protein is CASTATGTGNYEQYF.

This clonotype was seen repeatedly, ten times or more. The V gene is TRBV12-3 or TRBV12-4, the J gene TRBJ1-1; D is undetermined. V was clipped by 5 bases and J by 1 base, with 17 bases between them. The CDR3 has 16 residues. The CDR3 DNA reads TGTGCCAGCAGTGGACCGCGGGCTGGGTGGAACACTGAAGCTTTCTTT. Translating it yields CASSGPRAGWNTEAFF.

In this sample, this clonotype turned up many times. Germline and junction disagree at one end, which may indicate a read error. The chain recombines TRBV2 with TRBJ2-7; TRBD2 aligns across 8 bases. Germline V gene sequence: CDR1 SNHLY, CDR2 FYNNEI. This CDR3 has 14 residues. The CDR3 region is CASRTLADSCEQYF. The CDR3 coding sequence is TGTGCCAGCAGGACACTAGCGGACTCCTGCGAGCAGTACTTC. The full variable domain, rest sourced from reference TRBV2 and TRBJ2-7, is EPEVTQTPSHQVTQMGQEVILRCVPISNHLYFYWYRQILGQKVEFLVSFYNNEISEKSEIFDDQFSVERPDGSNFTLKIRSTKLEDSAMYFCASRTLADSCEQYFGPGTRLTVT.

A few counts support this clonotype. The V gene is TRBV28, the J gene TRBJ1-5; no clear D. With 7 bases removed from V and 0 bases from J, the gap between germline ends came to 13 bases. Looked up from germline, CDR1 is MDHEN and CDR2 is SYDVKM. The CDR3 totals 15 residues. The CDR3, as DNA: TGTGCCAGCACGCAGGAGCTATATAGCAATCAGCCCCAGCATTTT. This codes for CASTQELYSNQPQHF.

As for this clonotype: This is likely an artifact of a read error, given a far larger clone one base away. The chain is built from TRBV11-1 and TRBJ2-7; 8 bases map to TRBD1. This CDR3 is 14 amino acids long. V was pared by 5 bases and J by 2 bases, with 5 bases of the junction left unmatched. Germline values: CDR1 SGHAT, CDR2 FQDESV (reference sequence). The CDR3 bases are TGTGCCAGCAGCGCGGGACAGGCCACCTACGAGCAGTACTTC. Its protein product is CASSAGQATYEQYF.

This clonotype was picked up a small number of times. This chain connects TRBV27 to TRBJ1-3; no clear D. The V end lost 5 bases, the J end lost 0 bases, and 8 bases lay between the germline ends. Looked up from germline, CDR1 is MNHEY and CDR2 is SMNVEV (reference sequence). CDR3 size: 14 residues. CDR3 DNA: TGTGCCAGCAGTGACACTGGCTCTGGAAACACCATATATTTT. It translates to CASSDTGSGNTIYF.

The table lists this clonotype with a few counts. A much larger clone lies one base from this, so it may be a read error. CDR3 in amino acids: CASSLGLDTEAFF. CDR3 coding DNA: TGTGCCAGCAGCTTAGGGTTGGACACTGAAGCTTTCTTT. This chain connects TRBV7-9 to TRBJ1-1; D not certain. Germline V gene lookup returns CDR1 SEHNR and CDR2 FQNEAQ (reference sequence). Trimming pared 1 base from V and 3 bases from J, leaving 6 bases between. This CDR3 has 13 amino acids.

In its sample, this clonotype was seen a few times. V and J are TRBV12-3 or TRBV12-4 and TRBJ2-7; D is unclear. Trimming removed 5 bases at V and 2 bases at J, with 13 bases between. This CDR3 is 14 amino acids long. The CDR3 region has the DNA TGTGCCAGCAGTCTCGGTTCCGCCGCCTACGAGCAGTACTTC. This codes for CASSLGSAAYEQYF.

In this sample, this clonotype turned up once. A much larger clone sits a single nucleotide away, making a read error possible. The gene calls are TRBV6-2 or TRBV6-3 and TRBJ1-1; D may be TRBD1 (6 bases). Germline V gene sequence: CDR1 MNHEY, CDR2 SVGEGT. This CDR3 comprises 13 residues. The CDR3 reads CVSTNSGEGGAFF. Here the CDR3 DNA reads TGTGTCAGCACCAACTCAGGGGAGGGGGGAGCTTTCTTT.

V gene TRBV29-1 combines with J gene TRBJ1-6, with D unresolved. This CDR3 spans 14 amino acids. Per germline, CDR1 SQVTM and CDR2 ANQGSEA. V lost 5 bases to trimming and J lost 1 base, with 9 bases between them. The DNA for the CDR3 is TGCAGCGTTCTGGTGGGATCCTATAATTCACCCCTCCACTTT. As protein: CSVLVGSYNSPLHF.

This clonotype was observed many times. The chain joins TRBV2 to TRBJ1-2; D is unresolved. The CDR3 covers 13 residues. CDR1 and CDR2 from the germline V gene are SNHLY and FYNNEI. The V and J ends lost 8 bases and 4 bases respectively, with 14 bases between them. CDR3 DNA sequence: TGTGCCAGCGGCGAAGGCACCATCTATGGCTACACCTTC. Protein sequence: CASGEGTIYGYTF.

The table lists this clonotype with many counts. In nucleotides, the CDR3 is TGTGCCAGCAGTGAAGGTAGGGCCAACACTGAAGCTTTCTTT. Its translation is CASSEGRANTEAFF. The chain uses TRBV2 and TRBJ1-1, with unresolved D. This CDR3 has 14 amino acids. V was cut by 1 base and J by 2 bases, with 8 bases left in between. Looked up from germline, CDR1 is SNHLY and CDR2 is FYNNEI.

This clonotype was detected only a few times. The chain has TRBV7-8 and TRBJ2-3; 12 bases are shared with TRBD2. The length of the CDR3 is 17 residues. Per the germline V gene, CDR1 is SGHVS and CDR2 is FQNEAQ. Trimming cost V 0 bases and J 6 bases; bases outside gene matches: 7. The CDR3 bases are TGTGCCAGCAGCTTAGCGCTAGCGGGGGGGCCGGGGGATACGCAGTATTTT. It translates to CASSLALAGGPGDTQYF.

The chain combines TRBV5-1 with TRBJ2-3, with D possibly matching TRBD2 (5 bases). V lost 1 base and J 10 bases, leaving 13 bases between the germline ends. The CDR3 has 13 residues. Germline CDR1 reads SGHRS; CDR2 reads YFSETQ. Here the CDR3 reads CASSLWPAEAQYF. CDR3 DNA sequence: TGCGCCAGCAGCTTGTGGCCAGCGGAAGCGCAGTATTTT.

This clonotype was counted only a few times. The rearrangement uses TRBV11-1 and TRBJ2-1, with D unclear. V was pared by 4 bases and J by 5 bases, with 12 bases between. The length of the CDR3 is 14 residues. CDR1 and CDR2 (germline): SGHAT, FQDESV (reference sequence). The CDR3 region has the DNA TGTGCCAGCAGCTCGCAGGAGCGCGACAATGAGCAGTTCTTC. Translating it yields CASSSQERDNEQFF.

At least ten counts were recorded for this clonotype. The rearrangement uses TRBV6-5 and TRBJ2-1; D unclear. The CDR3 is 13 residues long. V was shortened by 1 base and J by 5 bases, with 6 bases between the two germline ends. Germline assignment: CDR1 MNHEY and CDR2 SVGAGI. As DNA, the CDR3 is TGTGCCAGCAGTTACTTGCAGAACAATGAGCAGTTCTTC. Translation gives CASSYLQNNEQFF.

The chain employs TRBV6-5 and TRBJ2-7; D not certain. The CDR3 is made up of 14 amino acids. V was pared by 0 bases and J by 3 bases, with 9 bases between. Germline assignment: CDR1 MNHEY and CDR2 SVGAGI. CDR3 nucleotides: TGTGCCAGCAGTTACTCGACAAACTACTACGAGCAGTACTTC. Protein product: CASSYSTNYYEQYF.

The chain links TRBV5-6 to TRBJ2-5; D possibly corresponds to TRBD2 (5 bases). This CDR3 is 13 amino acids long. CDR1 is SGHDT, CDR2 YYEEEE, per germline. Trimming cost V 6 bases and J 4 bases, with 13 bases left between them. Written as DNA, the CDR3 is TGTGCCAGCACCCATGGGGAGTCAGAGACCCAGTACTTC. Translated: CASTHGESETQYF.

Ten or more counts support this clonotype. The chain combines TRBV7-9 with TRBJ2-5; D is perhaps TRBD1 or TRBD2 (5 bases each). CDR1 SEHNR and CDR2 FQNEAQ come from the germline V gene (reference sequence). V lost 5 bases and J lost 7, with 17 bases in between. The CDR3 consists of 14 residues. For the CDR3, the DNA is TGTGCCAGCAGCACTGGGACGGCCTTCTGGACCCAGTACTTC. This translates into CASSTGTAFWTQYF.

The sample holds many counts of this clonotype. The V and J genes are TRBV13 and TRBJ2-5; TRBD1 is a possible D gene (5 bases). Deletions cut 6 bases from V and 5 bases from J, with 13 bases between. The CDR3 contains 13 residues. The germline V gene has CDR1 PRHDT and CDR2 FYEKMQ (reference sequence). The CDR3 loop reads CASRQRGKETQYF. CDR3 coding DNA: TGTGCCAGCAGGCAAAGGGGCAAGGAGACCCAGTACTTC.

This clonotype occurred many times. The rearrangement links TRBV11-2 to TRBJ2-3; TRBD2 matches 8 bases. The V segment lost 4 bases and the J segment 5 bases; nucleotides outside the gene matches: 5. The germline V gene has CDR1 SGHAT and CDR2 FQNNGV. The length of the CDR3 is 14 residues. DNA for the CDR3: TGTGCCAGCAGCTCGCGGGGGGCCAGAGATACGCAGTATTTT. It codes for CASSSRGARDTQYF.

The chain has TRBV2 and TRBJ2-3, with a tentative D call TRBD1 (6 bases). This CDR3 has 17 amino acids. The germline V gene encodes CDR1 SNHLY and CDR2 FYNNEI. Trimming stripped 6 bases from V and 3 bases from J, with 22 bases between. The CDR3 DNA sequence: TGTGCCAGCAGCCCACAGGGAAATACGTACACGACAGATACGCAGTATTTT. It specifies CASSPQGNTYTTDTQYF.